This T cell receptor beta chain was identified during a study of blood T cells in healthy people across ages. Study-wide findings and caveats: Considered underestimates were the diversity estimates obtained from one million T cells. There were more naive CD4+ cells and higher diversity in long-lived donors than in aged donors.

In its sample, this clonotype was seen a few times. No antigen is known for it. Combining a sample-barcoded 5' primer with a J-beta primer mix, a second PCR ran for roughly 6 to 12 cycles. TCRdb analysed the 5' RACE reads with MiXCR anew, one entry per CDR3 protein. The sample has hundreds of thousands of distinct CDR3 sequences; 55% to 75% are singletons. CDR1 is SGDLS and CDR2 is YYNGEE in the germline V gene. CDR3 length: 15 amino acids. After removal of 0 bases from V and 4 bases from J, the junction contained 6 bases not matched to a gene. This TCR derives from a man aged 30 to 39 in good health. Material: blood. This chain joins TRBV9 and TRBJ2-5, with 7 bases identical to TRBD2. The CDR3 loop reads CASSVGLALGETQYF. CDR3 bases: TGTGCCAGCAGCGTAGGACTAGCCCTAGGAGAGACCCAGTACTTC.